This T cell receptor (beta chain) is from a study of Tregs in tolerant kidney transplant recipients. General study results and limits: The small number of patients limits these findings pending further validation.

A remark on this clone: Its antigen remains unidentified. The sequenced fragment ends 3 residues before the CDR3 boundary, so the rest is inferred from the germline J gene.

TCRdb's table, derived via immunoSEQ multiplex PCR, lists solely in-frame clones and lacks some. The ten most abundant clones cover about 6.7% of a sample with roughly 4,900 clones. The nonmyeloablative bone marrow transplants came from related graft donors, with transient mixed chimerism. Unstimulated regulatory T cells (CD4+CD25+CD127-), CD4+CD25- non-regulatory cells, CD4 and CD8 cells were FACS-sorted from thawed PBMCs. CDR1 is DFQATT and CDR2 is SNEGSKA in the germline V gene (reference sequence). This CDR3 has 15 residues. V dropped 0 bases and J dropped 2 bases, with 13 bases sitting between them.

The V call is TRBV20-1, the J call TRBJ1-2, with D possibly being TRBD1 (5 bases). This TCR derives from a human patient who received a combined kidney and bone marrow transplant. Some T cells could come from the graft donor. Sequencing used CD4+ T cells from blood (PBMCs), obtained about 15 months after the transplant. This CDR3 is CSARDRERHNYGYTF. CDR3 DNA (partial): TGCAGTGCTAGAGACAGGGAAAGACACAACTATGGC.